This TCR beta chain is from a study of T cell responses to AZD1222 COVID-19 vaccine. This CDR3 has 15 residues. Germline CDR1 SGHNT, CDR2 YYREEE (reference sequence). The V gene end was trimmed by 5 bases and the J gene end by 5 bases; junction bases not matched to a gene: 10. Some clones are missing from TCRdb's copy, which holds only in-frame ones; the method was immunoSEQ multiplex PCR. Of around 100,000 clones in the sample, around 90% are singletons; the top ten hold about 1.8%. There are a few counts of this clone. The chain joins TRBV5-4 to TRBJ2-7; 10 nucleotides align to TRBD2. This receptor was taken from an adult in good health. The specimen was peripheral blood, collected on day 0 of AZD1222 vaccination. CDR3 DNA sequence: TGTGCCAGCAGTCCAAGCGGGAGGGCCGCCGACGAGCAGTACTTC. This encodes CASSPSGRAADEQYF.